This T cell receptor (beta chain) originates from a study of shared clonotypes between healthy human individuals. The trim removed 3 bases at V and 2 bases at J, leaving 5 bases unmatched. The CDR3 is 15 amino acids. Germline lookup yields CDR1 LNHDA and CDR2 SQIVND (reference sequence). Profiled with immunoSEQ multiplex PCR; TCRdb holds only in-frame clones, not every one. The sample has about 490,000 clones, more than 75% seen once. The receptor comes from a woman aged 35 to 49 in good health. Some clones in this sample may be carry-over from other donors' samples. Sequences were obtained from PBMCs. This chain joins TRBV19 and TRBJ2-7; 9 positions match TRBD1. DNA of the CDR3: TGTGCCAGTAGTATTACAGGGGGCGGAACCTACGAGCAGTACTTC. The encoded protein is CASSITGGGTYEQYF.